Listed below are T cell receptor beta chains from one sample, sequenced in a study of blood T cell repertoires in COVID-19. Only in-frame clones appear in the TCRdb table, and some are missing; sequencing was by immunoSEQ multiplex PCR. The table lists about 360,000 clones, 88% of them singletons. Sequencing was performed on PBMCs or T cells enriched from blood (not recorded which). These receptors originate from a woman in her thirties or forties with acute COVID-19. The CDR3 runs from the conserved cysteine through the conserved F or W. The D gene is left open where the match is weak. A row's size may be missing; if present it is once, few, many or a size class.

size: -
V: TRBV28
J: TRBJ2-1
D: -
DNA: TGTGCCAGCAGTGCCCGACTGGCAAGCTCCTACAATGAGCAGTTCTTC
CDR3: CASSARLASSYNEQFF

size: -
V: TRBV29-1
J: TRBJ2-5
D: TRBD1
DNA: TGCAGCGTGGAAGGGGGCGCGGTGGAGACCCAGTACTTC
CDR3: CSVEGGAVETQYF

size: -
V: TRBV5-4
J: TRBJ1-2
D: -
DNA: TGTGCCAGCAGCTCCCGCCGGGCTAACTATGGCTACACCTTC
CDR3: CASSSRRANYGYTF

size: -
V: TRBV6-5
J: TRBJ1-2
D: TRBD1
DNA: TGTGCCAGCAGGTTAAGCAGGGGGAACTATGGCTACACCTTC
CDR3: CASRLSRGNYGYTF

size: few
V: TRBV27
J: TRBJ1-1
D: -
DNA: TGTGCCAGCAGTTTATTCAGGGGTACGAACACTGAAGCTTTCTTT
CDR3: CASSLFRGTNTEAFF

size: -
V: TRBV29-1
J: TRBJ1-2
D: -
DNA: TGCAGCGTGACCGGACAGATTAACTATGGCTACACCTTC
CDR3: CSVTGQINYGYTF

size: -
V: TRBV30
J: TRBJ2-7
D: TRBD1
DNA: TGTGCCTGTAACCGGGACAGCCTCGAGCAGTACTTC
CDR3: CACNRDSLEQYF

size: -
V: TRBV9
J: TRBJ2-1
D: -
DNA: TGTGCCAGCAGCGTAGATGCAGGATCCTACAATGAGCAGTTCTTC
CDR3: CASSVDAGSYNEQFF

size: once
V: TRBV19
J: TRBJ1-2
D: -
DNA: TGTGCCAGTGGCCCGGGGGGAAGGGAAGGCTACACCTTC
CDR3: CASGPGGREGYTF

size: -
V: TRBV4-1
J: TRBJ2-7
D: -
DNA: TGCGCCAGCAGCCAAGAACATAACAGGGGAGGAGAGCAGTACTTC
CDR3: CASSQEHNRGGEQYF

size: -
V: TRBV5-5
J: TRBJ2-1
D: TRBD1
DNA: TGTGCCAGCAGCCTGACGGACAGGGCAACCTACAATGAGCAGTTCTTC
CDR3: CASSLTDRATYNEQFF

size: few
V: TRBV11-2
J: TRBJ2-3
D: TRBD1
DNA: TGTGCCAGCAGCTTAGTTGGAACAGGGGGGAGGACAGATACGCAGTATTTT
CDR3: CASSLVGTGGRTDTQYF

size: -
V: TRBV24-1
J: TRBJ2-2
D: TRBD1
DNA: TGTGCCACCAGTGATCCCACAGGGGGCGCGTACACCGGGGAGCTGTTTTTT
CDR3: CATSDPTGGAYTGELFF

size: -
V: TRBV7-2
J: TRBJ1-5
D: -
DNA: TGTGCCAGCAGCTTTCAACAGGGCGGGCCCCAGCATTTT
CDR3: CASSFQQGGPQHF

size: -
V: TRBV6-4
J: TRBJ2-3
D: -
DNA: TGTGCCAGCAGTGGCTACGGGGGCACAGATACGCAGTATTTT
CDR3: CASSGYGGTDTQYF